The subject of this entry is one T cell receptor beta chain. What it binds is not known. These data originate in a study of vaccination and CD4 T cells after COVID-19. Study background: As their vaccination, participants received two doses of either BNT162b2 or mRNA-1273 vaccine.

The treatment denotes: roughly ten-day PBMC culture with coronavirus spike peptide pools or control peptides (ViraFEST assay). With peptide pools, ViraFEST first expanded antigen-specific T cells and afterwards sequenced their TCRs. IL-2 at about 10 IU/ml and peptide pools at 8.5 to 10 ug/ml were added to PBMCs cultured at about 2.2 million per well. Researchers used the Oncomine TCR Beta short-read assay to sequence DNA from cultured CD4+ T cells. Extraction of genomic DNA was performed on cultured CD4+ T cells. A single record per CDR3 protein comes from TCRdb applying MiXCR to the PCR reads. The data contain some 11,000 distinct CDR3 sequences, more than 35% of them singletons. The TCR sequence derives from a human donor with COVID-19. Sequenced sample: cultured CD4+ T cells from blood.

The DNA of the CDR3 is TGTGCCAGCAGATACCCCAAGGGGCGGGGGCCCCACACCGGGGAGCTGTTTTTT. As protein: CASRYPKGRGPHTGELFF. The rearrangement joins TRBV6-5 to TRBJ2-2; a possible D gene is TRBD2 (7 bases). V was cut by 6 bases and J by 3 bases, with 23 bases left in between. The CDR3 has 18 residues. Germline loops: CDR1 MNHEY, CDR2 SVGAGI.